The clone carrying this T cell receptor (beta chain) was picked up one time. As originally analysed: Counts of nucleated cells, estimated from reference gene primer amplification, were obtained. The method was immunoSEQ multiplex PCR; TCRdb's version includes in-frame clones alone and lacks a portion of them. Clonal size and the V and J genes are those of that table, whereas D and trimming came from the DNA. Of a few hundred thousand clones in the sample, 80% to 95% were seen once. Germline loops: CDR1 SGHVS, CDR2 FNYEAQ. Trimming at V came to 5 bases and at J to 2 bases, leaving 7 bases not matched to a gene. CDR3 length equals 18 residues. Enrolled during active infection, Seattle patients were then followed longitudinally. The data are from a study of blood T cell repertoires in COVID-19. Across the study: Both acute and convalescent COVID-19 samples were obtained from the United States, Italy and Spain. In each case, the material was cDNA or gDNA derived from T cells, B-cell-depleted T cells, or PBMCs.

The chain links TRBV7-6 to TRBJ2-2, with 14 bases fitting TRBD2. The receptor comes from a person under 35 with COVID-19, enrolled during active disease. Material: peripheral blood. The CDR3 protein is CASSGTSGSKANTGELFF. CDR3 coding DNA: TGTGCCAGCAGCGGGACTAGCGGGAGTAAGGCTAACACCGGGGAGCTGTTTTTT.